Listed below are T cell receptor beta chains from one sample, sequenced in a study of PD-L1 blockade in urothelial cancer. Using immunoSEQ multiplex PCR, the repertoire was profiled, and TCRdb retains in-frame clones only, with some absent. The table records around 42,000 clones, about 80% of them present only once. The material was PBMCs, obtained around atezolizumab (anti-PD-L1) treatment. The receptors were gathered from an older man with urothelial cancer. CDR3s include the opening cysteine and the closing phenylalanine or tryptophan. D genes are given only for firm matches. Not every row has a clone size; where given, it reads once, few, many or a size class.

size | J | D | V | CDR3 | DNA
NA | TRBJ1-3 | NA | TRBV28 | CASSPDTYSGNTIYF | TGTGCCAGCAGTCCGGACACCTACTCTGGAAACACCATATATTTT
NA | TRBJ2-2 | TRBD2 | TRBV11-3 | CASSLETTWGGTGELFF | TGTGCCAGCAGCTTAGAGACTACATGGGGAGGGACCGGGGAGCTGTTTTTT
NA | TRBJ2-5 | NA | TRBV14 | CASSPRRSEQETQYF | TGTGCCAGCAGCCCCCGGAGATCGGAACAAGAGACCCAGTACTTC
NA | TRBJ1-5 | NA | TRBV6-1 | CASSAVGSGSGSNQPQHF | TGTGCCAGCAGTGCCGTCGGGTCTGGGAGTGGTAGCAATCAGCCCCAGCATTTT
once | TRBJ2-7 | NA | TRBV9 | CASSPDPAGEQYF | TGTGCCAGCAGCCCCGATCCGGCGGGCGAGCAGTACTTC
NA | TRBJ2-3 | TRBD1 | TRBV11-2 | CASSFNISPGQGGTQYF | TGTGCCAGCAGCTTCAACATCAGCCCGGGACAGGGAGGTACGCAGTATTTT
NA | TRBJ1-2 | NA | TRBV7-3 | CASSLGGGQGYTF | TGTGCCAGCAGCTTAGGGGGGGGTCAAGGCTACACCTTC
NA | TRBJ2-3 | TRBD2 | TRBV7-2 | CASSLASGSDSTDTQYF | TGTGCCAGCAGCTTAGCTAGCGGGAGTGACAGCACAGATACGCAGTATTTT
few | TRBJ2-7 | TRBD1 | TRBV5-8 | CASSGWDRGSYEQYF | TGTGCCAGCAGCGGCTGGGACAGGGGTTCCTACGAGCAGTACTTC
NA | TRBJ2-1 | TRBD2 | TRBV29-1 | CSVDSRRTSGRWEQFF | TGCAGCGTTGATAGCAGGCGGACTAGCGGGAGGTGGGAGCAGTTCTTC
NA | TRBJ1-2 | TRBD1 | TRBV12-5 | CASGLGDRGGGYTF | TGTGCTAGTGGTTTGGGGGACAGGGGAGGTGGCTACACCTTC
NA | TRBJ1-1 | TRBD1 | TRBV7-9 | CASSIGQGTEAFF | TGTGCCAGCAGCATCGGACAGGGCACTGAAGCTTTCTTT
NA | TRBJ1-4 | NA | TRBV27 | CASSPYRVREKLFF | TGTGCCAGCAGTCCGTACAGGGTTAGGGAAAAACTGTTTTTT
NA | TRBJ2-1 | TRBD2 | TRBV7-3 | CASSPGRSGRANEQFF | TGTGCCAGCAGCCCCGGAAGAAGCGGGAGGGCCAATGAGCAGTTCTTC
NA | TRBJ2-1 | TRBD2 | TRBV9 | CASSVAGGVSYNEQFF | TGTGCCAGCAGCGTCGCGGGGGGGGTATCCTACAATGAGCAGTTCTTC
once | TRBJ2-7 | TRBD2 | TRBV4-1 | CASSYSGLSYEQYF | TGCGCCAGCAGCTATAGCGGGCTCTCCTACGAGCAGTACTTC
NA | TRBJ2-7 | NA | TRBV4-2 | CASSHGTGPYEQYF | TGTGCCAGCAGCCATGGAACAGGTCCCTACGAGCAGTACTTC
few | TRBJ2-3 | NA | TRBV27 | CASKGLETDTQYF | TGTGCCAGCAAGGGGCTAGAAACAGATACGCAGTATTTT
few | TRBJ2-7 | TRBD2 | TRBV7-2 | CASSLRGGSGGSEQYF | TGTGCCAGCAGCTTAAGAGGCGGGAGCGGCGGAAGCGAGCAGTACTTC
NA | TRBJ1-5 | TRBD1 | TRBV18 | CASSSTGEGQPQHF | TGTGCCAGCTCATCGACAGGGGAAGGTCAGCCCCAGCATTTT
NA | TRBJ1-5 | NA | TRBV18 | CASSPGEGRGQPQHF | TGTGCCAGCTCACCAGGGGAGGGCCGCGGTCAGCCCCAGCATTTT
NA | TRBJ2-1 | TRBD2 | TRBV4-2 | CASSQEGAGGDNEQFF | TGTGCCAGCAGCCAAGAGGGAGCGGGAGGGGACAATGAGCAGTTCTTC
NA | TRBJ2-3 | NA | TRBV29-1 | CSVALDQDTQYF | TGCAGCGTTGCACTAGATCAAGATACGCAGTATTTT
NA | TRBJ2-2 | NA | TRBV10-2 | CASLRSANTGELFF | TGCGCCAGCCTGAGGAGCGCGAACACCGGGGAGCTGTTTTTT
NA | TRBJ1-1 | TRBD1 | TRBV2 | CASRRDRNTEAFF | TGTGCCAGCAGACGGGACAGGAACACTGAAGCTTTCTTT
NA | TRBJ2-1 | NA | TRBV13 | CASSSLSGRDEQFF | TGTGCCAGCAGCTCCTTGTCCGGTCGGGATGAGCAGTTCTTC
NA | TRBJ1-2 | NA | TRBV28 | CASARRGGGYTF | TGTGCCAGCGCTCGGAGGGGAGGTGGCTACACCTTC
NA | TRBJ2-1 | NA | TRBV9 | CASSVVAGSSYNEQFF | TGTGCCAGCAGCGTAGTCGCGGGAAGCTCCTACAATGAGCAGTTCTTC
NA | TRBJ2-1 | NA | TRBV4-3 | CASSQGLVDAAGNEQFF | TGCGCCAGCAGCCAAGGTCTGGTAGATGCGGCCGGCAATGAGCAGTTCTTC
NA | TRBJ1-1 | NA | TRBV11-2 | CASSFGQLNTEAFF | TGTGCCAGCAGCTTCGGACAGCTGAACACTGAAGCTTTCTTT
NA | TRBJ2-1 | TRBD1 | TRBV27 | CASGGRQGNPNEQFF | TGTGCCAGCGGAGGACGACAGGGCAACCCGAATGAGCAGTTCTTC
NA | TRBJ2-2 | TRBD1 | TRBV28 | CASTSDPARGLPGELFF | TGTGCCAGCACCTCCGACCCGGCCAGGGGGCTCCCCGGGGAGCTGTTTTTT
NA | TRBJ2-7 | TRBD2 | TRBV28 | CASSFSGGRASEQYF | TGTGCCAGCAGTTTCTCAGGCGGGAGGGCCTCCGAGCAGTACTTC
NA | TRBJ1-5 | NA | TRBV5-1 | CASSLGERGGHDQPQHF | TGCGCCAGCAGCTTAGGTGAGAGGGGAGGCCATGATCAGCCCCAGCATTTT
medium-sized | TRBJ2-7 | TRBD2 | TRBV7-9 | CASRPGLAAYEQYF | TGTGCCTCAAGACCGGGACTAGCCGCCTACGAGCAGTACTTC
NA | TRBJ2-7 | TRBD1 | TRBV27 | CASSLSQDRGLYEQYF | TGTGCCAGCAGTTTATCCCAGGACAGGGGCCTCTACGAGCAGTACTTC
NA | TRBJ2-7 | TRBD2 | TRBV10-3 | CAISGDYVSTSGYEQYF | TGTGCCATCAGTGGAGACTATGTTTCTACTAGCGGCTACGAGCAGTACTTC
NA | TRBJ2-1 | NA | TRBV5-6 | CASSPGSNEQFF | TGTGCCAGCAGCCCGGGATCTAATGAGCAGTTCTTC
NA | TRBJ2-3 | NA | TRBV18 | CASSPRGARAGGSTDTQYF | TGTGCCAGCTCACCCCGCGGGGCCAGAGCTGGCGGTAGCACAGATACGCAGTATTTT
NA | TRBJ1-2 | TRBD1 | TRBV6-5 | CASSYLTGTYGYTF | TGTGCCAGCAGTTACTTGACAGGGACCTATGGCTACACCTTC
NA | TRBJ2-5 | TRBD2 | TRBV7-2 | CASTRGREAQETQYF | TGTGCCAGCACGAGAGGGCGGGAGGCACAAGAGACCCAGTACTTC